This TCR beta chain was recorded in a study of neurological immune-mediated disorders. This CDR3 contains 15 residues. The germline V gene has CDR1 DFQATT and CDR2 SNEGSKA (reference sequence). Germline trimming cut 3 bases from V and 1 base from J; bases unmatched to any gene: 4. Described time point: technical triplicate 3. This clonotype was recorded many times. TCRdb processed the 5' RACE reads anew with MiXCR; each CDR3 protein has one entry. The sample includes about 44,000 distinct CDR3 sequences, about 22% seen only once; the top ten take approximately 4.2%. The sequence was collected from a man aged 55 to 70 with HTLV-1-associated myelopathy (HAM/TSP). This chain links TRBV20-1 with TRBJ1-5; 9 bases map to TRBD1. Material for sequencing was PBMCs. The CDR3 region has the DNA TGCAGTGCTAGTGCGGGACAGGGAAGCAATCAGCCCCAGCATTTT. This sequence encodes CSASAGQGSNQPQHF.